Listed here are 6 T cell receptor beta chains from one sample, sequenced in a study of T cells after yellow fever vaccination. From the 5' RACE reads, TCRdb called clonotypes with MiXCR, one entry per CDR3 protein. This table has roughly 150,000 distinct CDR3 sequences, 7.7% appearing once. The sequencing used CD4+ T cells sorted from PBMCs, collected 5 days after the yellow fever booster vaccination. These receptors were collected from a man aged 25-40 years who received the YFV17D yellow fever vaccine.

In its sample, this clonotype was seen many times. The chain employs TRBV9 and TRBJ2-3; TRBD1 is a possible D gene (6 bases). Trimming pared 3 bases from V and 2 bases from J, leaving 13 bases between. The V gene's germline CDR1 is SGDLS and CDR2 YYNGEE. The CDR3 has 15 residues. CDR3 loop: CASSARTAHTDTQYF. DNA of the CDR3: TGTGCCAGCAGCGCCCGGACAGCCCACACAGATACGCAGTATTTT.

The V call is TRBV5-6, the J call TRBJ2-1, with a possible D match to TRBD1 (6 bases). The CDR3 sequence is 15 residues long. In germline, CDR1 is SGHDT, CDR2 YYEEEE. V lost 4 bases to trimming and J lost 1 base, with 12 bases between them. The CDR3: CASSPGQRSYNEQFF. Written as DNA, the CDR3 is TGTGCCAGCAGCCCAGGACAGCGTTCCTACAATGAGCAGTTCTTC.

This clonotype was recorded many times. The V call is TRBV28, the J call TRBJ2-7; 10 bases line up with TRBD1. There are 14 residues in the CDR3. The junction had 5 bases not matched to a gene; V was cut back by 4 bases and J by 5 bases. Germline CDR1 and CDR2: MDHEN and SYDVKM. The CDR3 DNA reads as TGTGCCAGCAGTTACCCTGGACAGGGGGACGAGCAGTACTTC. Translation gives CASSYPGQGDEQYF.

This rearrangement joins TRBV18 to TRBJ2-7; maybe TRBD1 (6 bases). Trimming took off 5 bases at V and 2 bases at J, with 31 bases between the two ends. The CDR3 extends over 20 amino acids. The germline V gene has CDR1 KGHSH and CDR2 LQKENI. The CDR3 loop reads CASSYSVGTFGGFGAYEQYF. The CDR3 DNA sequence: TGTGCCAGCTCATACTCCGTGGGGACATTTGGGGGATTTGGAGCCTACGAGCAGTACTTC.

This clonotype was observed at least ten times. The chain employs TRBV20-1 and TRBJ2-1; 11 nucleotides match TRBD2. The V segment lost 3 bases and the J segment 6 bases; nucleotides outside the gene matches: 7. The CDR3 has 15 residues. Germline V gene data show CDR1 as DFQATT and CDR2 as SNEGSKA (reference sequence). The CDR3 region has the DNA TGCAGTGCTAGTCGGTCTAGCGGGAGGACCAATGAGCAGTTCTTC. Its protein product is CSASRSSGRTNEQFF.

Ten or more counts support this clonotype. The rearrangement joins TRBV20-1 to TRBJ2-5; D call uncertain. Trimming cost V 3 bases and J 5 bases, with 13 bases left between them. The length of the CDR3 is 13 residues. Per the germline V gene, CDR1 is DFQATT and CDR2 is SNEGSKA (reference sequence). In DNA form, the CDR3 reads TGCAGTGCTAGTTTCGCTAGTGGCGAGACCCAGTACTTC. This translates into CSASFASGETQYF.